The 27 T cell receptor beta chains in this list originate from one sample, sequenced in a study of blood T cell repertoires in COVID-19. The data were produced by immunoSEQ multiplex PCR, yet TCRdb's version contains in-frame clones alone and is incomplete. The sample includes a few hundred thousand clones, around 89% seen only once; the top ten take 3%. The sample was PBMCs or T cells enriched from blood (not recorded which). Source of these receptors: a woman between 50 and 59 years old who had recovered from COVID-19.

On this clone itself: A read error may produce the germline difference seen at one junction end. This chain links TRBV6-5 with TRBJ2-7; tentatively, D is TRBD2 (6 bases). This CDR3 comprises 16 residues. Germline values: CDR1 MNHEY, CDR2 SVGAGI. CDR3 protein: CASSSQVGLSSSEQYF. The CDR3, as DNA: TGTGCCAGCAGTTCCCAGGTGGGACTGAGTTCCTCCGAGCAGTACTTC.

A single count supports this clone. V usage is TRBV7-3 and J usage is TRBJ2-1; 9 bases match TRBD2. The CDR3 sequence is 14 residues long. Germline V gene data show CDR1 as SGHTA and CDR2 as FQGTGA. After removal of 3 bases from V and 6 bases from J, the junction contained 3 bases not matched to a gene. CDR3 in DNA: TGTGCCAGCAGCTTCGGCGGGAGGGGCAATGAGCAGTTCTTC. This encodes CASSFGGRGNEQFF.

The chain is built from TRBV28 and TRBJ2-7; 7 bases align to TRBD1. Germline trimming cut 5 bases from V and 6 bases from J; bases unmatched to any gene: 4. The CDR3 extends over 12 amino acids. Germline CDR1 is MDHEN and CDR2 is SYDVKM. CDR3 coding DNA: TGTGCCAGCAGTCCAAACAGGGGCGAGCAGTACTTC. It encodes CASSPNRGEQYF.

CDR3 amino acids: CASRLSGSSYNEQFF. The DNA for the CDR3 is TGTGCCAGCAGACTGAGCGGGAGCTCCTACAATGAGCAGTTCTTC. The chain joins TRBV3-1 (or the pseudogene TRBV3-2) to TRBJ2-1, with TRBD2 identical over 8 bases. The V segment lost 6 bases and the J segment 0 bases; nucleotides outside the gene matches: 4. Germline values: CDR1 LGHDT, CDR2 YNNKEL (reference sequence). The CDR3 has 15 amino acids.

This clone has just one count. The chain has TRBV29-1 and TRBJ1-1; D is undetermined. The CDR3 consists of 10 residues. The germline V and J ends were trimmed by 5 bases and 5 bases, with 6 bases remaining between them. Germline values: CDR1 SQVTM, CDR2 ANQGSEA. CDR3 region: CSVSGTEAFF. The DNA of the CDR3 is TGCAGCGTTTCGGGGACTGAAGCTTTCTTT.

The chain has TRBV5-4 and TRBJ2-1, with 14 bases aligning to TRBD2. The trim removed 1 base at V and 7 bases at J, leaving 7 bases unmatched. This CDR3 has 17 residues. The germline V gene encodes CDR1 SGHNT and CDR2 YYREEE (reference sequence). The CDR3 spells CASSLTGLAGVLNEQFF. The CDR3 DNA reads TGTGCCAGCAGCTTGACGGGACTAGCGGGAGTTTTAAATGAGCAGTTCTTC.

As DNA, the CDR3 is TGTGCCTGGAGTGTAGCGGGGATCTCCTACGAGCAGTACTTC. Its translation is CAWSVAGISYEQYF. V gene TRBV30 combines with J gene TRBJ2-7; 7 nucleotides line up with TRBD2. Germline lookup yields CDR1 GTSNPN and CDR2 SVGIG (reference sequence). This CDR3 has 14 amino acids. V trimming: 0 bases; J trimming: 0 bases; junction bases outside the gene matches: 2. Looking up the rest from reference TRBV30 and TRBJ2-7 gives the full variable domain: SQTIHQWPATLVQPVGSPLSLECTVEGTSNPNLYWYRQAAGRGLQLLFYSVGIGQISSEVPQNLSASRPQDRQFILSSKKLLLSDSGFYLCAWSVAGISYEQYFGPGTRLTVT.

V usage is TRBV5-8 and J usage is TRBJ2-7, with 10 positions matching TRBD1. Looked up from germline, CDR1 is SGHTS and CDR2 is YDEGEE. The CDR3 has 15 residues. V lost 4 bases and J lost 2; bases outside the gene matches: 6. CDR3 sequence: CASSIMGQGTYEQYF. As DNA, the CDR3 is TGTGCCAGCAGCATAATGGGACAGGGGACCTACGAGCAGTACTTC. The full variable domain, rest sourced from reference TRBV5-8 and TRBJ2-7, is EAGVTQSPTHLIKTRGQQATLRCSPISGHTSVYWYQQALGLGLQFLLWYDEGEERNRGNFPPRFSGRQFPNYSSELNVNALELEDSALYLCASSIMGQGTYEQYFGPGTRLTVT.

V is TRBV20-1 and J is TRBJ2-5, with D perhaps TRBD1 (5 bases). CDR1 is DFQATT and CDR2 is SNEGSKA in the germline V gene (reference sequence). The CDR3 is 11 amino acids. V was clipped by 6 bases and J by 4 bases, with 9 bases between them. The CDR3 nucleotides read TGCAGTGCAAGACAGTTAGAGACCCAGTACTTC. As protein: CSARQLETQYF.

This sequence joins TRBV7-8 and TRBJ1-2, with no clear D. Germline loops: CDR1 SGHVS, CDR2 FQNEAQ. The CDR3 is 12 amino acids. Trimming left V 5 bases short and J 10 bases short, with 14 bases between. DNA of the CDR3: TGTGCCAGCAGCCCAAACTCCCGTGTCTACACCTTC. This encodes CASSPNSRVYTF. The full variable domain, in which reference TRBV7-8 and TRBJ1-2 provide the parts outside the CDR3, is GAGVSQSPRYKVAKRGQDVALRCDPISGHVSLFWYQQALGQGPEFLTYFQNEAQLDKSGLPSDRFFAERPEGSVSTLKIQRTQQEDSAVYLCASSPNSRVYTFGSGTRLTVV.

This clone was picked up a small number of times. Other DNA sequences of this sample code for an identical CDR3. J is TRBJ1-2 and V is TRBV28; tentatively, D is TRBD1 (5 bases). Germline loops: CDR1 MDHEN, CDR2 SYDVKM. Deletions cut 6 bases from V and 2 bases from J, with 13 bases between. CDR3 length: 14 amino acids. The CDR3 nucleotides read TGTGCCAGCAGCCCCGGGGGAACCAACTATGGCTACACCTTC. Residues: CASSPGGTNYGYTF.

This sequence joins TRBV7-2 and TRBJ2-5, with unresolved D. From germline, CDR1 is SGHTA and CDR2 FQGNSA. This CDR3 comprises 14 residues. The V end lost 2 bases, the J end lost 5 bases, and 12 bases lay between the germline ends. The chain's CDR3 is CASSLSGPRETQYF. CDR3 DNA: TGTGCCAGCAGCTTAAGTGGGCCACGTGAGACCCAGTACTTC. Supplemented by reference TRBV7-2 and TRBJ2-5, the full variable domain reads GAGVSQSPSNKVTEKGKDVELRCDPISGHTALYWYRQSLGQGLEFLIYFQGNSAPDKSGLPSDRFSAERTGGSVSTLTIQRTQQEDSAVYLCASSLSGPRETQYFGPGTRLLVL.

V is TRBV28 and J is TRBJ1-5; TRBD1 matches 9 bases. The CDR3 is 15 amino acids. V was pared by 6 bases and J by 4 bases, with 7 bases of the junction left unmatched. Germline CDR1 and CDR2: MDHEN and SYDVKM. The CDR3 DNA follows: TGTGCCAGCAGAACAGGGGGCACGAGGAATCAGCCCCAGCATTTT. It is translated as CASRTGGTRNQPQHF.

CDR3 residues: CASSFAGNSPLHF. The CDR3 DNA follows: TGTGCCAGCAGTTTCGCAGGGAATTCACCCCTCCACTTT. This chain connects TRBV12-3 or TRBV12-4 to TRBJ1-6; the D gene is possibly TRBD1 (5 bases). The CDR3 length is 13 residues. V lost 3 bases to trimming and J lost 7 bases, with 7 bases between them.

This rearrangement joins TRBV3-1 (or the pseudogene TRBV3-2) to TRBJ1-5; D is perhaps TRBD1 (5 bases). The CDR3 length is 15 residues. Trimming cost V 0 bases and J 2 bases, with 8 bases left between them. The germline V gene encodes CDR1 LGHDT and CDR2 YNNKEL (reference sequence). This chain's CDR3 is CASSQDSTGNQPQHF. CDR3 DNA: TGTGCCAGCAGCCAAGATTCGACAGGCAATCAGCCCCAGCATTTT.

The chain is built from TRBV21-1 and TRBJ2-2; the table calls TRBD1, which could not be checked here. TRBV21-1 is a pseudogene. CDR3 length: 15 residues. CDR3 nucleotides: TGTGCCAGCAGCAACCGGGACAGGGATCCCGGGGAGCTGTTTTTT. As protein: CASSNRDRDPGELFF.

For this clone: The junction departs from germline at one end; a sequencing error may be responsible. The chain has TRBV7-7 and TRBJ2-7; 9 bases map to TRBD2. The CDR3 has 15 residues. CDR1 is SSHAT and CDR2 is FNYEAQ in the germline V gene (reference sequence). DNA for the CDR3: TGTGCTAGCAGCTTAGCGGTAGCGGGAGTCGGAGAGCAGTACTTC. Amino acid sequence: CASSLAVAGVGEQYF.

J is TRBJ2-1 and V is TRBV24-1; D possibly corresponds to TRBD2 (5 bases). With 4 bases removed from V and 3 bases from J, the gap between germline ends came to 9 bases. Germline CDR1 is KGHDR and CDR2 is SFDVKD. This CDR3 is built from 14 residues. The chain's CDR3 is CATSESGIYNEQFF. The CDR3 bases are TGTGCCACCAGTGAATCCGGGATCTACAATGAGCAGTTCTTC.

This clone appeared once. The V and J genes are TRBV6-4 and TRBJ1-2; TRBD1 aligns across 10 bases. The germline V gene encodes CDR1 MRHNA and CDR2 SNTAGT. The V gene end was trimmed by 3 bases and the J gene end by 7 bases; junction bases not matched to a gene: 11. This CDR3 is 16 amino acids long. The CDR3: CASSERRTGGYSGYTF. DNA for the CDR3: TGTGCCAGCAGTGAGCGCCGGACAGGGGGGTATAGTGGCTACACCTTC.

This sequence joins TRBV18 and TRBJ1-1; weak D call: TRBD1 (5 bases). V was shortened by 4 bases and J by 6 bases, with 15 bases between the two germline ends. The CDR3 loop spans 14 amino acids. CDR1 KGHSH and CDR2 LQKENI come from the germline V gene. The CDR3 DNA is TGTGCCAGCTCACTCAGCCTTGACAGCGCTGAAGCTTTCTTT. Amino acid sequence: CASSLSLDSAEAFF.

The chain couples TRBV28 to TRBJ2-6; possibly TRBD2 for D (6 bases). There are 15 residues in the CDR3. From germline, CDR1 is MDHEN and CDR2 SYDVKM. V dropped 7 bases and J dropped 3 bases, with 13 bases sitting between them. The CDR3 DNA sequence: TGTGCCAGCACCCGCTGGGGGGTTGGGGCCAACGTCCTGACTTTC. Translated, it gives CASTRWGVGANVLTF.

This CDR3 is CASSRLRDRVLSTDTQYF. DNA of the CDR3: TGTGCCAGCAGTCGCCTGCGGGACAGGGTGTTAAGCACAGATACGCAGTATTTT. The rearrangement links TRBV6-6 to TRBJ2-3; the match to TRBD1 covers 9 bases. J lost 0 bases, V lost 5 bases, and 12 bases had no gene match. Germline V CDR1 and CDR2: MNHNY, SVGAGI (reference sequence). This CDR3 has 18 amino acids.

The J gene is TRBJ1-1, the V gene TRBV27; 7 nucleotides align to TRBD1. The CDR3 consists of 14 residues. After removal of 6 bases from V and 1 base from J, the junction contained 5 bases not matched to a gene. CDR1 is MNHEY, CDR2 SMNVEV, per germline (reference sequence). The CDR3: CASRPDRTNTEAFF. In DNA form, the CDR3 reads TGTGCCAGCAGGCCGGACAGGACGAACACTGAAGCTTTCTTT.

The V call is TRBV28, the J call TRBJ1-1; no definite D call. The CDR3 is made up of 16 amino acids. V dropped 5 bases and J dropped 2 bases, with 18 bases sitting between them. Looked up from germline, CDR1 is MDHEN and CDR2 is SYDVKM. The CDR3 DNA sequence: TGTGCCAGCAGTACCTCGGGATTTGTATCCAACACTGAAGCTTTCTTT. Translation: CASSTSGFVSNTEAFF.

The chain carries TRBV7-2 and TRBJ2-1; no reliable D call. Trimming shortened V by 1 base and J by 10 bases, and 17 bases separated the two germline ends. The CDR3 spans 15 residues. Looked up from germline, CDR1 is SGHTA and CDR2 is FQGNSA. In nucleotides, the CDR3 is TGTGCCAGCAGCTTAGGGCGGAGTTCCTACGGGGAGCAGTTCTTC. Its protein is CASSLGRSSYGEQFF.

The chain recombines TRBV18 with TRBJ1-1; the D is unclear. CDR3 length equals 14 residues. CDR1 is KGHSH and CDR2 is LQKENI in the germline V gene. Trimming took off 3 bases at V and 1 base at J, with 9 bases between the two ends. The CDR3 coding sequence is TGTGCCAGCTCACCCGACACACAGAACACTGAAGCTTTCTTT. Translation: CASSPDTQNTEAFF.

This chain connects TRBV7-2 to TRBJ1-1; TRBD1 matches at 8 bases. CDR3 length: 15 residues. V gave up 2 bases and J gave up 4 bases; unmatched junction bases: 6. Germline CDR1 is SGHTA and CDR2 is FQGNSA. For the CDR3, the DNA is TGTGCCAGCAGCTTAAGGACCACAGGGGGCACTGAAGCTTTCTTT. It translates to CASSLRTTGGTEAFF.